This is a list of T cell receptor beta chains from one sample in a study of blood T cell repertoires in COVID-19. Libraries were prepared by immunoSEQ multiplex PCR; TCRdb keeps only in-frame clonotypes and omits some of them. This table holds just over 75,000 clones, roughly 84% found once. Sequenced input: peripheral blood. All receptors come from a man in his fifties or sixties with acute or convalescent COVID-19. CDR3s include the opening cysteine and the closing phenylalanine or tryptophan. Fields, in order: clone size, V gene, J gene, D gene, CDR3 DNA, CDR3 protein. A D gene is named only where the DNA matches it firmly. Clone size is stated in some rows and not others, as once, few, many or a class when expanded.

>.|TRBV6-5|TRBJ1-5|.
TGTGCCAGCAGTTACTCATACGACGGGAATCAGCCCCAGCATTTT
CASSYSYDGNQPQHF
>.|TRBV14|TRBJ2-7|TRBD1
TGTGCCAGCAGCCAGATACAGGGGGCAAAGTACGAGCAGTACTTC
CASSQIQGAKYEQYF
>.|TRBV4-1|TRBJ2-1|TRBD2
TGCGCCAGCAGCCGAGCAAGGCGGGGGGGGAACTACAATGAGCAGTTCTTC
CASSRARRGGNYNEQFF
>.|TRBV3-1/TRBV3-2|TRBJ2-7|TRBD1
TGTGCCAGCAGCCCAGGGACAGGGGTTTCGTCCGAGCAGTACTTC
CASSPGTGVSSEQYF
>.|TRBV7-2|TRBJ2-3|.
TGTGCCAGCAGCTCGGGACTTAGCACAGATACGCAGTATTTT
CASSSGLSTDTQYF
>.|TRBV21-1|TRBJ2-7|.
TGTGCCAGCAGCAAAGGGGCGGGATTCAATTCCTACGAGCAGTACTTC
CASSKGAGFNSYEQYF
>.|TRBV6-6|TRBJ2-2|TRBD1
TGTGCCAGCAGTTACAAACAGGGGAGCACCGGGGAGCTGTTTTTT
CASSYKQGSTGELFF
>.|TRBV4-3|TRBJ2-3|TRBD2
TGCGCCAGCAGCCAAGATCTTTTGAGCGGGGGGAGCACAGATACGCAGTATTTT
CASSQDLLSGGSTDTQYF
>once|TRBV5-6|TRBJ2-5|.
TGTGCCAGCAGCTTGGTATCAGGGATGGATTTCCAAGAGACCCAGTACTTC
CASSLVSGMDFQETQYF
>.|TRBV18|TRBJ1-5|TRBD1
TGTGCCAGCTCGGACAGGTTGGGCAATCAGCCCCAGCATTTT
CASSDRLGNQPQHF
>.|TRBV4-3|TRBJ2-1|TRBD2
TGCGCCAGCAGCCAAGATTTAATAGCGGGAGGGCCGAATGAGCAGTTCTTC
CASSQDLIAGGPNEQFF
>.|TRBV10-1|TRBJ1-2|.
TGCGCCAGCAGTGAGGCCGGAGCTAACTATGGCTACACCTTC
CASSEAGANYGYTF
>.|TRBV4-3|TRBJ2-7|TRBD2
TGCGCCAGCAGCCAAGACCTAGCGGCCTTCTACGAGCAGTACTTC
CASSQDLAAFYEQYF
>.|TRBV12-3/TRBV12-4|TRBJ1-1|.
TGTGCCAGCAGTTTTGGGCATTCAGAAGCTTTCTTT
CASSFGHSEAFF
>few|TRBV6-2/TRBV6-3|TRBJ2-7|TRBD2
TGTGCCAGCAGTTACTTAGGGACTAGCGGAAATAACTACGAGCAGTACTTC
CASSYLGTSGNNYEQYF